This T cell receptor beta chain derives from a study of early T cells in non-severe SARS-CoV-2 infection (dated by TCRdb to 2020 to 2022). With regard to the full study: Bulk RNA from unsorted whole blood was used for TCR sequencing, so alpha and beta chains could not be paired.

Set within a cohort of healthcare workers in London, UK, this nested case-control study involved weekly PCR testing of nasopharyngeal swabs along with blood sampling. Between 23 and 31 March 2020, the week of the UK lockdown, healthcare workers were enrolled and then followed up weekly for as long as 16 weeks. This clonotype was picked up many times. Which antigen it targets is not known. No base-level quality is on record; no much larger clone is a single base apart. Overall study results and their limits: VDJdb matching was skewed toward anti-spike CD8 responses, so virus-specific expansions were likely underestimated and private and CD4 specificities were missed.

Library generation was performed with 5' RACE. The instrument was a NextSeq 500. Unique molecular identifiers were attached to individual cDNA molecules in the TCR library protocol so that sequencing error and PCR bias could be corrected. Sequencing covered both TCR alpha and beta chains, and within each sample the abundances of alpha and beta sequences were tightly co-correlated. Concerning the study's data processing: Decombinator V4 was used to perform V gene, J gene and CDR3 annotation of TCR sequences. TCRs were defined as expanded if a significant change between any two time points was detected under a Poisson model with p below 0.0001. TCR abundances were normalised to the total number of TCRs sequenced in each sample and reported as counts per million. MAIT TCRs were defined by TRAV1-2 paired with TRAJ12, TRAJ20 or TRAJ33, and iNKT TCRs by TRAV10 paired with TRAJ18. VDJdb, accessed on 1 November 2021, was searched for TCRs annotated for CMV, EBV and SARS-CoV-2, and TCRs annotated for more than one antigen were excluded. TCRdb reworked the public reads: Q25 trimming with fastp, MiXCR clone assembly, productive beta chains retained. Each CDR3 protein gets just one entry, which takes the most common genes and DNA from the rows behind it. The V and J calls and clone size come from TCRdb's table, not from the authors' own analysis. The sample profile shows fewer than 30,000 distinct CDR3 sequences; more than 4% of them were found once. Of the sample, approximately 14% is held by the ten largest clones.

There are 16 amino acids in the CDR3, from cysteine to phenylalanine inclusive. Only the CDR3 region is kept as DNA, spanning 48 bases read in frame from base 1. After removal of 6 bases from V and 6 bases from J, the junction retains 16 bases not matched to a gene. Taken from the germline V gene, the CDR1 and CDR2 loops are MDHEN and SYDVKM. The chain links TRBV28 with TRBJ1-2, with 7 central nucleotides matching TRBD1. The receptor was derived from an adult who was a healthcare worker with PCR-confirmed SARS-CoV-2 infection or an uninfected control (not recorded which). Sequenced sample: whole blood. Read as DNA, the sequence is TGTGCCAGCAGCCCAATCGACAGGGAGATTTGGAATGGCTACACCTTC. It translates as CASSPIDREIWNGYTF.